The 27 T cell receptor beta chains below were found in one sample sequenced in a study of identical twins. From the 5' RACE reads, TCRdb called clonotypes with MiXCR, one entry per CDR3 protein. The sample has 200,000 to 250,000 distinct CDR3 sequences, about 12% seen once; the top ten hold more than 3.5%. The data were also submitted as part of a second study, on yellow fever vaccine responses in identical twins.

The specimen was memory (CD45RO+) T cells sorted from blood. The source is a woman aged 18 to 35 in good health.

This clonotype was seen many times. The gene calls are TRBV20-1 and TRBJ1-5, with 7 nucleotides matching TRBD1. Per germline, CDR1 DFQATT and CDR2 SNEGSKA (reference sequence). The trim removed 2 bases at V and 7 bases at J, leaving 2 bases unmatched. The CDR3 runs to 12 residues. The CDR3 reads CSARTGVQPQHF. The DNA of the CDR3 is TGCAGTGCTAGAACAGGGGTCCAGCCCCAGCATTTT.

The rearrangement joins TRBV6-5 to TRBJ2-7, with D perhaps TRBD1 or TRBD2 (5 bases each). Germline V lookup: CDR1 MNHEY, CDR2 SVGAGI. The V gene lost 2 bases and the J gene lost 3 bases, with 17 bases spanning the gap. This CDR3 is built from 16 residues. CDR3 nucleotide sequence: TGTGCCAGCAGTTACGAGAGGGCAGGGTGGAACTACGAGCAGTACTTC. It yields the protein CASSYERAGWNYEQYF.

V usage is TRBV30 and J usage is TRBJ2-2; no firm D call. There are 12 residues in the CDR3. V lost 4 bases, J lost 8 bases, and 11 bases lay in between. Per the germline V gene, CDR1 is GTSNPN and CDR2 is SVGIG (reference sequence). CDR3 in amino acids: CAWTVGRGELFF. The CDR3 bases are TGTGCCTGGACAGTGGGCCGAGGGGAGCTGTTTTTT.

The chain links TRBV7-9 to TRBJ2-2; D gene unclear. Germline V gives CDR1 SEHNR, CDR2 FQNEAQ (reference sequence). This CDR3 comprises 14 residues. V dropped 5 bases and J dropped 3 bases, with 10 bases sitting between them. CDR3 in amino acids: CASSTDGYTGELFF. DNA for the CDR3: TGTGCCAGCAGCACGGACGGTTACACCGGGGAGCTGTTTTTT.

This clonotype was found a few times. This CDR3 reads CSARDEAGGKETEAFF. CDR3 sequence (DNA): TGCAGTGCTAGAGATGAGGCAGGGGGCAAAGAAACTGAAGCTTTCTTT. The chain has TRBV20-1 and TRBJ1-1; TRBD1 matches at 8 bases. CDR1 and CDR2 from the germline V gene are DFQATT and SNEGSKA (reference sequence). The CDR3 extends over 16 amino acids. V was clipped by 0 bases and J by 5 bases; unmatched bases: 11.

The chain employs TRBV20-1 and TRBJ2-7; D possibly uses TRBD1 or TRBD2 (7 bases each). Germline V CDR1 and CDR2: DFQATT, SNEGSKA (reference sequence). V was trimmed by 6 bases and J by 5 bases, leaving 23 bases between them. The CDR3 sequence is 15 residues long. CDR3 sequence: CSAPPRGGATNEQYF. Written as DNA, the CDR3 is TGCAGTGCCCCTCCCAGGGGGGGCGCAACAAACGAGCAGTACTTC.

A few counts support this clonotype. J is TRBJ2-5 and V is TRBV20-1; 12 bases fit TRBD1. Germline V gene data show CDR1 as DFQATT and CDR2 as SNEGSKA (reference sequence). This CDR3 has 16 residues. The trim removed 1 base at V and 4 bases at J, leaving 7 bases unmatched. CDR3 protein: CSARAPWDRGLETQYF. CDR3 DNA: TGCAGTGCTAGAGCTCCTTGGGACAGGGGGCTAGAGACCCAGTACTTC.

The sample holds many counts of this clonotype. The J gene is TRBJ2-7, the V gene TRBV7-2; TRBD2 matches 8 bases. After removal of 2 bases from V and 1 base from J, the junction contained 7 bases not matched to a gene. CDR3 length equals 16 residues. Germline V CDR1 and CDR2: SGHTA, FQGNSA. The CDR3 reads CASSLSISGNSYEQYF. Written as DNA, the CDR3 is TGTGCCAGCAGCTTAAGTATTAGCGGGAATTCCTACGAGCAGTACTTC.

This clonotype was picked up many times. This rearrangement joins TRBV20-1 to TRBJ2-7; TRBD1 agrees at 10 bases. Per germline, CDR1 DFQATT and CDR2 SNEGSKA (reference sequence). J lost 4 bases, V lost 2 bases, and 8 bases had no gene match. The CDR3 loop spans 15 amino acids. As DNA, the CDR3 is TGCAGTGCTAGAATCCCAGGGACAGGGGTTTACGAGCAGTACTTC. Translating it yields CSARIPGTGVYEQYF.

In its sample, this clonotype was seen many times. CDR3 coding DNA: TGTGCCAGCAGCTTCCCCGTGGGAAGTACCGGTGAGCAGTTCTTC. This encodes CASSFPVGSTGEQFF. The gene calls are TRBV5-6 and TRBJ2-1; D call uncertain. CDR3 size: 15 residues. V lost 2 bases and J lost 9, with 18 bases in between. Per germline, CDR1 SGHDT and CDR2 YYEEEE.

This clonotype was detected a few times. The V gene is TRBV12-3 or TRBV12-4, the J gene TRBJ2-7; TRBD1 agrees at 8 bases. With 5 bases clipped from V and 3 bases from J, the junction kept 12 bases outside the gene matches. This CDR3 comprises 16 residues. This chain's CDR3 is CASSPAGGQANYEQYF. The CDR3 DNA reads TGTGCCAGCAGTCCTGCCGGGGGACAGGCTAACTACGAGCAGTACTTC.

The chain joins TRBV4-1 to TRBJ2-3; D call uncertain. CDR3 size: 15 residues. Deletions cut 0 bases from V and 0 bases from J, with 7 bases between. CDR1 is MGHRA, CDR2 YSYEKL, per germline. For the CDR3, the DNA is TGCGCCAGCAGCCAAGAGCACCGAAGCACAGATACGCAGTATTTT. Encoded protein: CASSQEHRSTDTQYF.

This clonotype turned up a few times. V gene TRBV21-1 combines with J gene TRBJ2-5; the table names TRBD1, a call not compared with the DNA. TRBV21-1 is assigned pseudogene status. This CDR3 has 15 residues. CDR3 bases: TGTGCCAGCAGCACCCAGAAAGGGGTCGGAGAGACCCAGTACTTC. Translation: CASSTQKGVGETQYF.

This clonotype was seen at least ten times. The V and J genes are TRBV4-1 and TRBJ2-3; D uncertain. The CDR3 spans 16 residues. Trimming cost V 1 base and J 2 bases, with 13 bases left between them. Germline loops: CDR1 MGHRA, CDR2 YSYEKL. The CDR3 DNA is TGCGCCAGCAGCCAAGTCGACCTAGGCTTCACAGATACGCAGTATTTT. Amino acids: CASSQVDLGFTDTQYF.

This clonotype was found many times. This chain uses TRBV12-3 or TRBV12-4 with TRBJ2-1, with TRBD2 matching 10 bases. V shed 5 bases, J shed 3 bases, and the junction held 4 bases outside the gene matches. The CDR3 covers 15 residues. This chain's CDR3 is CASSAGTSVYNEQFF. CDR3 coding DNA: TGTGCCAGCAGTGCCGGGACTAGCGTCTACAATGAGCAGTTCTTC.

This clonotype was observed at least ten times. J is TRBJ1-3 and V is TRBV20-1; 8 bases are shared with TRBD1. The CDR3 consists of 14 residues. V lost 1 base, J lost 7 bases, and 6 bases stayed unmatched. Germline V CDR1 and CDR2: DFQATT, SNEGSKA (reference sequence). This CDR3 reads CSARGWTGRNTIYF. The CDR3 DNA reads TGCAGTGCTAGAGGCTGGACAGGGCGGAACACCATATATTTT.

At least ten counts were recorded for this clonotype. The CDR3 region has the DNA TGTGCCACCAGTGCCCTGGACAGAGACCAGGAAGAGACCCAGTACTTC. Protein: CATSALDRDQEETQYF. The chain is built from TRBV24-1 and TRBJ2-5; maybe TRBD1 (6 bases). CDR3 length: 16 residues. Germline V lookup: CDR1 KGHDR, CDR2 SFDVKD. V was pared by 5 bases and J by 3 bases, with 18 bases between.

The sample holds a few counts of this clonotype. The V gene is TRBV4-2, the J gene TRBJ2-3, with unresolved D. Looked up from germline, CDR1 is LGHNA and CDR2 is YNFKEQ. Trimming took 5 bases from V and 1 from J, leaving 10 bases between them. The CDR3 is made up of 14 amino acids. CDR3 bases: TGTGCCAGCAGCTTAACGGTCGGCACAGATACGCAGTATTTT. Translated: CASSLTVGTDTQYF.

This chain links TRBV5-1 with TRBJ2-3, with 9 bases lining up with TRBD1. CDR1 SGHRS and CDR2 YFSETQ come from the germline V gene. After removal of 0 bases from V and 5 bases from J, the junction contained 4 bases not matched to a gene. The length of the CDR3 is 15 residues. The CDR3 DNA is TGCGCCAGCAGCTTGGGGGACAGGGATGAAGATACGCAGTATTTT. Its protein is CASSLGDRDEDTQYF. Supplemented by reference TRBV5-1 and TRBJ2-3, the full variable domain reads KAGVTQTPRYLIKTRGQQVTLSCSPISGHRSVSWYQQTPGQGLQFLFEYFSETQRNKGNFPGRFSGRQFSNSRSEMNVSTLELGDSALYLCASSLGDRDEDTQYFGPGTRLTVL.

The chain is built from TRBV12-3 or TRBV12-4 and TRBJ2-3; the D gene is possibly TRBD1 (6 bases). The CDR3 runs to 16 residues. Between the trimmed V and J ends, which lost 9 bases and 2 bases, there was a span of 21 bases. In DNA, the CDR3 is TGTGCCAGGACCACTTTGGATGGACAGTACACAGATACGCAGTATTTT. It translates to CARTTLDGQYTDTQYF.

This clonotype has a handful of counts. This sequence joins TRBV3-1 and TRBJ2-1, with 8 nucleotides matching TRBD2. V lost 0 bases, J lost 12 bases, and 4 bases stayed unmatched. Germline V gives CDR1 LGHDT, CDR2 YNNKEL (reference sequence). This CDR3 region has 13 residues. CDR3 sequence reads: CASSQDGSGGQFF. CDR3 DNA sequence: TGTGCCAGCAGCCAAGATGGAAGCGGGGGGCAGTTCTTC.

The table lists this clonotype with a few counts. The rearrangement joins TRBV6-5 to TRBJ2-7; 7 nucleotides match TRBD1. The CDR3 is made up of 13 amino acids. With 2 bases clipped from V and 5 bases from J, the junction kept 3 bases outside the gene matches. CDR1 is MNHEY and CDR2 is SVGAGI in the germline V gene. The CDR3: CASSYRGLDEQYF. CDR3 bases: TGTGCCAGCAGTTACAGGGGGCTCGACGAGCAGTACTTC.

The CDR3 reads CASRTGTYTDTQYF. CDR3 sequence (DNA): TGTGCCAGCAGAACCGGGACTTACACAGATACGCAGTATTTT. This chain connects TRBV7-8 to TRBJ2-3; D is possibly TRBD2 (6 bases). The germline V gene has CDR1 SGHVS and CDR2 FQNEAQ. The CDR3 spans 14 residues. V was trimmed by 6 bases and J by 2 bases, leaving 12 bases between them. Complete variable domain (other parts from reference TRBV7-8 and TRBJ2-3): GAGVSQSPRYKVAKRGQDVALRCDPISGHVSLFWYQQALGQGPEFLTYFQNEAQLDKSGLPSDRFFAERPEGSVSTLKIQRTQQEDSAVYLCASRTGTYTDTQYFGPGTRLTVL.

This clonotype was counted between two and nine times. This chain uses TRBV20-1 with TRBJ2-2; tentatively, D is TRBD1 (5 bases). Germline CDR1 reads DFQATT; CDR2 reads SNEGSKA (reference sequence). The V and J ends lost 2 bases and 3 bases respectively, with 10 bases between them. CDR3 length: 14 residues. The CDR3 loop reads CSARPPTDTGELFF. As DNA, the CDR3 is TGCAGTGCTAGACCGCCGACAGACACCGGGGAGCTGTTTTTT.

This clonotype was seen more than once but under ten times. The J gene is TRBJ2-2, the V gene TRBV7-2; D unresolved. The germline V gene encodes CDR1 SGHTA and CDR2 FQGNSA. This CDR3 comprises 13 residues. The germline V and J ends were trimmed by 5 bases and 4 bases, with 8 bases remaining between them. CDR3 bases: TGTGCCAGCAGCCCCGACACCACCGGGGAGCTGTTTTTT. Encoded protein: CASSPDTTGELFF.

This clonotype showed up just a few times. The chain recombines TRBV29-1 with TRBJ1-1; TRBD1 matches 9 bases. Losses at the gene ends were 3 bases for V and 5 bases for J; bases not matched to a gene: 13. The CDR3 has 16 residues. CDR1 and CDR2 (germline): SQVTM, ANQGSEA. CDR3 protein: CSVDHPTGGVWTEAFF. CDR3 nucleotides: TGCAGCGTTGACCACCCGACAGGGGGGGTATGGACTGAAGCTTTCTTT.

This clonotype was picked up a small number of times. The chain recombines TRBV20-1 with TRBJ1-2, with no clear D. This CDR3 has 17 residues. Trimming left V 1 base short and J 5 bases short, with 23 bases between. The germline V gene has CDR1 DFQATT and CDR2 SNEGSKA (reference sequence). The CDR3 reads CSARAAVDLTRRYGYTF. The CDR3 region has the DNA TGCAGTGCTAGAGCGGCTGTTGACCTAACCAGACGTTATGGCTACACCTTC.